The present TCR beta chain was sequenced within a study of regulatory and conventional T cells in RAG deficiency. The CDR3 is 15 residues long. The V gene's germline CDR1 is MGHRA and CDR2 YSYEKL. V lost 1 base and J lost 0, with 7 bases in between. Worth noting for this clone: Its antigen is undetermined.

The assay was immunoSEQ multiplex PCR, and TCRdb's table has in-frame clones only and misses some. The sample consists of roughly 35,000 clones, approximately 91% of them appearing once. Regarding the study as a whole: Control T-cell subsets had markedly higher Shannon entropy and lower Simpson indices than RAG-deficient patients.

The sample also formed part of further work on regulatory T cells. That source reports: The primer mix had 52 TRBV and 13 TRBJ primers. Patient repertoires had restricted TRB V-J pairs and skewed V and J usage, most in Tregs.

Input material: CD8+ T cells sorted from blood. The chain is built from TRBV4-1 and TRBJ1-3; a weak D match, TRBD1 (6 bases). The TCR comes from a human donor in good health. In nucleotides, the CDR3 is TGCGCCAGCAGCCAAGGGGACAACTCTGGAAACACCATATATTTT. Translation gives CASSQGDNSGNTIYF.